The clone carrying this TCR beta chain was seen a few times. Antigen unknown. Oncomine TCR Beta short-read sequencing was applied to DNA from cultured CD4+ T cells. TCRdb re-called the PCR reads through MiXCR, storing one row per CDR3 protein. The table lists 20,000 to 25,000 distinct CDR3 sequences, around a third of them singletons. Treatment here: approximately 9-day PBMC culture with coronavirus spike peptide pools or control peptides (ViraFEST assay). The data were taken from a study of vaccination and CD4 T cells after COVID-19. The CDR3 totals 14 residues. Germline-derived CDR1 and CDR2 are MGHDK and SYGVNS. V shed 6 bases, J shed 3 bases, and the junction held 4 bases outside the gene matches.

The rearrangement links TRBV25-1 to TRBJ1-5; 8 bases agree with TRBD1. The sample comprised cultured CD4+ T cells from blood. The clonotype was recovered from a human donor with COVID-19. CDR3 DNA sequence: TGTGCCAGCAGAGGACAGGGAGACAATCAGCCCCAGCATTTT. It translates to CASRGQGDNQPQHF.